This is a list of T cell receptor beta chains from one sample in a study of Ad26.COV2.S vaccination and SARS-CoV-2 variants. Using immunoSEQ multiplex PCR, the repertoire was profiled, and TCRdb retains in-frame clones only, with some absent. This sample yields about 680,000 clones, of which roughly 90% are seen a single time; about 1.5% belongs to the top ten. Sequences were derived from peripheral blood, sampled in a trial of Ad26.COV2.S vaccine versus placebo. All receptors derive from a person between 18 and 60 years old who received the Ad26.COV2.S COVID-19 vaccine or a placebo. Both conserved end residues are part of each CDR3. A D gene is named only where the DNA matches it firmly. Expanded clones are given a class, and other clones once, few, many or no size at all.

.,.,TRBJ2-5,TRBV2,TGTGCCAGCAGTGACGGACGGTTCCAAGAGACCCAGTACTTC,CASSDGRFQETQYF
.,.,TRBJ2-7,TRBV18,TGTGCCAGCTCACCAAATCGGGGGACCTACGAGCAGTACTTC,CASSPNRGTYEQYF
.,.,TRBJ1-1,TRBV3-1/TRBV3-2,TGTGCCAGCAGGACCCTGTCGGCAGGGCCCCAGGCTGAAGCTTTCTTT,CASRTLSAGPQAEAFF
.,TRBD1,TRBJ1-1,TRBV7-2,TGTGCCAGCAGCTCATCAGGGGGTGGGAGTGGCACTGAAGCTTTCTTT,CASSSSGGGSGTEAFF
.,.,TRBJ1-2,TRBV20-1,TGCAGTGCTAGAGATAACTATGGCTACACCTTC,CSARDNYGYTF
few,.,TRBJ2-3,TRBV19,TGTGCCAGTAGTAGTGTCGGGAGAAGCACAGATACGCAGTATTTT,CASSSVGRSTDTQYF
once,TRBD1,TRBJ1-5,TRBV19,TGTGCCAGTAGTATAGGCAGGGGGGCGGATCAGCCCCAGCATTTT,CASSIGRGADQPQHF
once,TRBD1,TRBJ2-4,TRBV7-9,TGTGCCAGCAGCTTAGCGCCCCGGACAGGGCGATCCAAAAACATTCAGTACTTC,CASSLAPRTGRSKNIQYF
few,TRBD1,TRBJ1-1,TRBV20-1,TGCAGTGCTAGTGGGGGACAGTTGAACACTGAAGCTTTCTTT,CSASGGQLNTEAFF
.,.,TRBJ2-5,TRBV19,TGTGCCAGTAGTCCCCGGGCTATCCAAGAGACCCAGTACTTC,CASSPRAIQETQYF
once,TRBD1,TRBJ2-5,TRBV3-1/TRBV3-2,TGTGCCAGCAGTCACAGGGGCCAAGAGACCCAGTACTTC,CASSHRGQETQYF
.,.,TRBJ1-3,TRBV2,TGTGCGACGGAGGGCTTCTCTGGAAACACCATATATTTT,CATEGFSGNTIYF
.,.,TRBJ1-3,TRBV12-3/TRBV12-4,TGTGCCAGCAGTTTACCCGGGGGAAACACCATATATTTT,CASSLPGGNTIYF
.,TRBD2,TRBJ2-1,TRBV7-9,TGTGCCAGCTGGGGGGGGAAGGGTGAGCAGTTCTTC,CASWGGKGEQFF
.,TRBD1,TRBJ1-6,TRBV18,TGTGCCAGCTCACCACGGGACAGGGGTTCACCCCTCCACTTT,CASSPRDRGSPLHF
many,.,TRBJ1-5,TRBV4-3,TGCGCCAGCAGCCAAGAGAGAAGCAATCAGCCCCAGCATTTT,CASSQERSNQPQHF
few,TRBD1,TRBJ1-1,TRBV29-1,TGCAGCGTGGTCGGCACAGGGGAGGGAAACACTGAAGCTTTCTTT,CSVVGTGEGNTEAFF
few,.,TRBJ2-2,TRBV4-2,TGTGCCAGCAGCCAAGAAGAGGCCCCAGGTTCCGGGGAGCTGTTTTTT,CASSQEEAPGSGELFF
.,.,TRBJ2-5,TRBV5-1,TGCGCCAGCAGACTGGACGATCGCCTCCAAGAGACCCAGTACTTC,CASRLDDRLQETQYF
.,TRBD1,TRBJ2-3,TRBV27,TGTGCCAGCGGACAGGGTGAGAGCACAGATACGCAGTATTTT,CASGQGESTDTQYF
.,.,TRBJ2-2,TRBV7-9,TGTGCCAGCAGCTTAGCTGGAGCCGGGGAGCTGTTTTTT,CASSLAGAGELFF
.,TRBD1,TRBJ2-1,TRBV7-2,TGTGCCAGCATTCCGGGACAGGGGTCATACAATGAGCAGTTCTTC,CASIPGQGSYNEQFF
.,.,TRBJ1-5,TRBV6-1,TGTGCCAGCAGTGAATTGCACAGACTAGGCAATCAGCCCCAGCATTTT,CASSELHRLGNQPQHF